This T cell receptor (beta chain) derives from a study of T cells in Graves' hyperthyroidism and ophthalmopathy. Trimming took 6 bases from V and 0 from J; bases not matched to a gene: 12. The CDR3 consists of 16 residues. The germline gives CDR1 DFQATT, CDR2 SNEGSKA (reference sequence). Amplified regions were TCR beta CDR3 sequences from RNA transcripts. With the HTBI primer set, the TCR CDR3 went through a first round of RT-PCR. MiXCR was run by TCRdb on the multiplex PCR reads, yielding one entry per CDR3 protein. The sample lists 500,000 to 800,000 distinct CDR3 sequences, over 40% occurring once.

The material sequenced was peripheral blood or thyroid tissue (not recorded which). This TCR was sampled from an adult man with Graves' disease, either hyperthyroidism or ophthalmopathy (not recorded which). The V and J genes are TRBV20-1 and TRBJ1-1; 8 nucleotides line up with TRBD1. The CDR3 loop reads CSAPDRVTSVNTEAFF. CDR3 coding DNA: TGCAGTGCGCCGGACAGGGTAACTAGTGTGAACACTGAAGCTTTCTTT.